One and the same sample provided the 11 T cell receptor beta chains below, sequenced in a study of blood T cell repertoires in COVID-19. Profiling relied on immunoSEQ multiplex PCR, and the TCRdb table lists in-frame clones only, not all of them. The profile shows roughly 200,000 clones, over 80% of them singletons. The sample comprised peripheral blood. All receptors come from a woman younger than 45 with COVID-19, enrolled during active disease.

The CDR3 nucleotides read TGTGCCAGCAGCCAACAGGGGGGATACACCGGGGAGCTGTTTTTT. Translation: CASSQQGGYTGELFF. J is TRBJ2-2 and V is TRBV14, with D tentatively TRBD1 (7 bases). The ends were cut back, 2 bases at V and 3 bases at J, with 10 bases in the middle. CDR3 length equals 15 residues. In germline, CDR1 is SGHDN, CDR2 FVKESK.

J is TRBJ2-7 and V is TRBV7-9; weak D call: TRBD1 (5 bases). Germline V lookup: CDR1 SEHNR, CDR2 FQNEAQ (reference sequence). The length of the CDR3 is 15 residues. V dropped 1 base and J dropped 5 bases, with 15 bases sitting between them. The DNA for the CDR3 is TGTGCCAGCAGCTTAGGGACACTTGGCCGCAACGAGCAGTACTTC. It codes for CASSLGTLGRNEQYF.

In DNA, the CDR3 is TGTGCCAGCAGCGTAGAGGGGGAATCACCCCTCCACTTT. This encodes CASSVEGESPLHF. The rearrangement joins TRBV9 to TRBJ1-6, with TRBD1 as a possible D gene (6 bases). Between the trimmed V and J ends, which lost 0 bases and 10 bases, there was a span of 8 bases. This CDR3 has 13 residues. Looked up from germline, CDR1 is SGDLS and CDR2 is YYNGEE.

This chain joins TRBV5-1 and TRBJ2-3; 9 nucleotides align to TRBD2. Germline lookup yields CDR1 SGHRS and CDR2 YFSETQ. The CDR3 contains 15 residues. Trimming at V came to 2 bases and at J to 1 base, leaving 2 bases not matched to a gene. The CDR3 DNA reads as TGCGCCAGCAGCTTTGGCGGGGGGGGCACAGATACGCAGTATTTT. This gives the protein CASSFGGGGTDTQYF.

The genes are TRBV6-1 and TRBJ1-6; 7 bases fit TRBD1. Germline V gives CDR1 MNHNS, CDR2 SASEGT. V gave up 2 bases and J gave up 11 bases; unmatched junction bases: 9. CDR3 length: 15 amino acids. This chain's CDR3 is CASSERAGQATPLHF. Here the CDR3 DNA reads TGTGCCAGCAGTGAAAGGGCAGGACAGGCGACACCCCTCCACTTT.

The chain couples TRBV5-5 to TRBJ2-3, with 10 bases aligning to TRBD1. Germline values: CDR1 SGHKS, CDR2 YYEKEE (reference sequence). This CDR3 contains 13 residues. J lost 8 bases, V lost 4 bases, and 4 bases had no gene match. The CDR3 DNA reads TGTGCCAGCAGCCCCCGGGACAGGGGTACGCAGTATTTT. The encoded protein is CASSPRDRGTQYF.

V is TRBV6-2 or TRBV6-3 and J is TRBJ1-2, with TRBD1 matching 7 bases. CDR3 size: 12 residues. Germline V lookup: CDR1 MNHEY, CDR2 SVGEGT. V shed 5 bases, J shed 8 bases, and the junction held 5 bases outside the gene matches. This CDR3 is CASSDGTVGYTF. CDR3 in DNA: TGTGCCAGCAGTGACGGGACAGTCGGCTACACCTTC.

The rearrangement joins TRBV28 to TRBJ2-5, with a weak D call TRBD2 (6 bases). V was trimmed by 5 bases and J by 5 bases, leaving 21 bases between them. The CDR3 totals 16 residues. Looked up from germline, CDR1 is MDHEN and CDR2 is SYDVKM. CDR3 in DNA: TGTGCCAGCAGTAAAACCGCGGGACCCGGAGGGGAGACCCAGTACTTC. Its translation: CASSKTAGPGGETQYF.

The CDR3 bases are TGTGCCATCAGTGGGACAGGGGTAGGTTCCTACGAGCAGTACTTC. Its translation is CAISGTGVGSYEQYF. This sequence joins TRBV10-3 and TRBJ2-7, with 9 bases matching TRBD1. The germline V gene encodes CDR1 ENHRY and CDR2 SYGVKD. V shed 4 bases and J 1 base; nucleotides not matched to a gene: 5. The CDR3 covers 15 residues.

The chain uses TRBV2 and TRBJ2-1; possibly TRBD1 for D (5 bases). Trimming stripped 6 bases from V and 8 bases from J, with 8 bases between. CDR1 is SNHLY and CDR2 is FYNNEI in the germline V gene. The CDR3 runs 11 residues. CDR3 region: CASRGVDEQFF. The CDR3 nucleotides are TGTGCCAGCAGAGGGGTGGATGAGCAGTTCTTC. The whole variable domain, filled in from reference TRBV2 and TRBJ2-1, reads EPEVTQTPSHQVTQMGQEVILRCVPISNHLYFYWYRQILGQKVEFLVSFYNNEISEKSEIFDDQFSVERPDGSNFTLKIRSTKLEDSAMYFCASRGVDEQFFGPGTRLTVL.

The chain carries TRBV7-9 and TRBJ1-2; D unresolved. V lost 1 base, J lost 2 bases, and 8 bases lay in between. The CDR3 is made up of 14 amino acids. CDR1 is SEHNR and CDR2 is FQNEAQ in the germline V gene (reference sequence). DNA for the CDR3: TGTGCCAGCAGCTTAGAACAGATAAACTATGGCTACACCTTC. This gives the protein CASSLEQINYGYTF.